Listed here are 21 T cell receptor beta chains from one sample, sequenced in a study of CD8 T cells in ankylosing spondylitis. Each CDR3 protein is one row after TCRdb ran MiXCR on the 5' RACE reads. The sample has about 160,000 distinct CDR3 sequences, 9.5% to 10% seen once. Sequencing was carried out using blood, either unsorted or a sorted T cell fraction (not recorded which). The receptor source for this set is a female donor with ankylosing spondylitis or in good health (not recorded which).

This chain connects TRBV4-3 to TRBJ2-5, with TRBD1 matching over 8 bases. In germline, CDR1 is LGHNA, CDR2 YSLEER. This CDR3 region has 14 residues. V lost 5 bases and J lost 5; bases outside the gene matches: 7. The CDR3 spells CASSVRGRGETQYF. The DNA of the CDR3 is TGCGCCAGCAGCGTCAGGGGGCGCGGGGAGACCCAGTACTTC.

This clonotype was seen a handful of times. This chain links TRBV20-1 with TRBJ2-7, with D possibly TRBD1 on 6 matching bases. CDR3 size: 12 residues. CDR1 and CDR2 (germline): DFQATT, SNEGSKA (reference sequence). The V gene lost 3 bases and the J gene lost 2 bases, with 8 bases spanning the gap. The CDR3 loop is CSARTGTYEQYF. The CDR3 DNA is TGCAGTGCTAGGACAGGTACCTACGAGCAGTACTTC.

The CDR3 spells CASSMGSRNQPQHF. The CDR3 DNA is TGTGCCAGTAGTATGGGTTCTCGGAATCAGCCCCAGCATTTT. V gene TRBV19 combines with J gene TRBJ1-5; D remains ambiguous. Germline V gene lookup returns CDR1 LNHDA and CDR2 SQIVND (reference sequence). CDR3 size: 14 residues. V lost 3 bases to trimming and J lost 4 bases, with 10 bases between them.

CDR3 DNA: TGTGCCAGCAGCTTGCCTTTGGGTGAAGCTTTCTTT. Translation: CASSLPLGEAFF. V and J are TRBV28 and TRBJ1-1, with no clear D. The CDR3 runs 12 residues. Looked up from germline, CDR1 is MDHEN and CDR2 is SYDVKM. Trimming took off 6 bases at V and 7 bases at J, with 12 bases between the two ends.

This chain joins TRBV2 and TRBJ2-2; D might be TRBD1 or TRBD2, each matching 6 bases. Germline V gives CDR1 SNHLY, CDR2 FYNNEI. The V end was cut by 3 bases, the J end by 4 bases, with 9 bases between. This CDR3 region has 14 residues. The CDR3 DNA reads as TGTGCCAGCAGTGATTGGGGGGCCACCGGGGAGCTGTTTTTT. The encoded protein is CASSDWGATGELFF.

The sample holds many counts of this clonotype. This rearrangement joins TRBV12-3 or TRBV12-4 to TRBJ1-1, with 9 bases lining up with TRBD1. The ends lost 7 bases at V and 3 bases at J; junction bases unmatched: 3. The CDR3 is 13 amino acids. The CDR3 spells CASTRTGDTEAFF. The CDR3 DNA sequence: TGTGCCAGCACCCGGACAGGGGACACTGAAGCTTTCTTT.

The chain couples TRBV3-1 to TRBJ2-7, with 7 bases lining up with TRBD1. V trimming: 6 bases; J trimming: 0 bases; junction bases outside the gene matches: 26. The CDR3 length is 21 residues. CDR1 and CDR2 from the germline V gene are LGHDT and YNNKEL (reference sequence). The DNA of the CDR3 is TGTGCCAGCAGTCAAAGGAGACTCGGGACAGATGGCAATCAAACCTCCTACGAGCAGTACTTC. Translated: CASSQRRLGTDGNQTSYEQYF.

In this sample, this clonotype turned up a few times. This chain links TRBV10-3 with TRBJ2-7, with D uncertain. Per the germline V gene, CDR1 is ENHRY and CDR2 is SYGVKD. This CDR3 region has 13 residues. V lost 11 bases to trimming and J lost 1 base, with 15 bases between them. CDR3 nucleotides: TGTGCCTCTCAGACTCACACATCCTACGAGCAGTACTTC. It encodes CASQTHTSYEQYF.

The V call is TRBV9, the J call TRBJ2-3; 7 bases match TRBD2. The CDR3 runs 15 residues. V was pared by 7 bases and J by 1 base, with 9 bases of the junction left unmatched. In germline, CDR1 is SGDLS, CDR2 YYNGEE. The CDR3 reads CASGLGTSGTDTQYF. DNA for the CDR3: TGTGCCAGCGGCCTGGGTACTAGCGGCACAGATACGCAGTATTTT.

This clonotype was recorded at least ten times. The J gene is TRBJ1-1, the V gene TRBV12-3 or TRBV12-4; D gene ambiguous. V was trimmed by 2 bases and J by 8 bases, leaving 12 bases between them. This CDR3 comprises 13 residues. The CDR3 is CASSLLGSPEAFF. The CDR3 nucleotides are TGTGCCAGCAGTTTACTGGGGAGCCCCGAAGCTTTCTTT.

This clonotype occurred a few times. V gene TRBV7-8 combines with J gene TRBJ2-5, with TRBD1 matching over 10 bases. The CDR3 runs to 16 residues. Trimming took 5 bases from V and 2 from J; bases not matched to a gene: 8. Germline assignment: CDR1 SGHVS and CDR2 FQNEAQ. Here the CDR3 reads CASSPLGQGLQETQYF. The CDR3 bases are TGTGCCAGCAGCCCACTGGGACAGGGGCTTCAAGAGACCCAGTACTTC.

The chain links TRBV5-5 to TRBJ1-4, with D uncertain. Germline CDR1 SGHKS, CDR2 YYEKEE (reference sequence). The CDR3 extends over 15 amino acids. Trimming cost V 4 bases and J 0 bases, with 10 bases left between them. Written as DNA, the CDR3 is TGTGCCAGCAGCCTTCAGCGGGCAACTAATGAAAAACTGTTTTTT. Residues: CASSLQRATNEKLFF.

The rearrangement joins TRBV9 to TRBJ2-7; D not certain. CDR1 is SGDLS, CDR2 YYNGEE, per germline. With 4 bases removed from V and 2 bases from J, the gap between germline ends came to 10 bases. There are 13 residues in the CDR3. The CDR3 reads CASSMNSPYEQYF. As DNA, the CDR3 is TGTGCCAGCAGCATGAACAGCCCCTACGAGCAGTACTTC.

The sample holds a few counts of this clonotype. The CDR3 DNA is TGTGCCAGCAGCCCTACTGGGGGTCCGGCACCCCTCCACTTT. Protein product: CASSPTGGPAPLHF. The chain joins TRBV28 to TRBJ1-6; D may be TRBD1 (5 bases). Germline V gene sequence: CDR1 MDHEN, CDR2 SYDVKM. This CDR3 has 14 amino acids. The V gene lost 6 bases and the J gene lost 11 bases, with 17 bases spanning the gap. Full variable domain (missing parts from reference TRBV28 and TRBJ1-6): DVKVTQSSRYLVKRTGEKVFLECVQDMDHENMFWYRQDPGLGLRLIYFSYDVKMKEKGDIPEGYSVSREKKERFSLILESASTNQTSMYLCASSPTGGPAPLHFGNGTRLTVT.

This clonotype appeared a few times. The chain uses TRBV4-3 and TRBJ2-7; perhaps TRBD1 as D (5 bases). There are 13 residues in the CDR3. Germline-derived CDR1 and CDR2 are LGHNA and YSLEER. V was trimmed by 1 base and J by 3 bases, leaving 7 bases between them. CDR3 protein: CASSQGQFYEQYF. CDR3 DNA sequence: TGCGCCAGCAGCCAAGGACAGTTCTACGAGCAGTACTTC.

The chain uses TRBV20-1 and TRBJ2-2; D is uncertain. Trimming took off 2 bases at V and 2 bases at J, with 6 bases between the two ends. The CDR3 has 13 residues. Germline V CDR1 and CDR2: DFQATT, SNEGSKA (reference sequence). The CDR3 region is CSARRKNTGELFF. The CDR3 region has the DNA TGCAGTGCTAGAAGGAAAAACACCGGGGAGCTGTTTTTT.

This clonotype has only a few counts. The chain joins TRBV9 to TRBJ1-2; possibly TRBD1 for D (6 bases). The CDR3 is made up of 16 amino acids. Between the trimmed V and J ends, which lost 0 bases and 6 bases, there was a span of 18 bases. CDR1 and CDR2 from the germline V gene are SGDLS and YYNGEE. In DNA, the CDR3 is TGTGCCAGCAGCGTAGGAAGTTTGGGGACACCGCATGGCTACACCTTC. Protein product: CASSVGSLGTPHGYTF.

This clonotype was recorded a few times. The CDR3 region has the DNA TGCAGCGTTGTCCTCCCGCCAGGGGGCGCGGGGTTGGGCGAGCAGTACTTC. Protein: CSVVLPPGGAGLGEQYF. V usage is TRBV29-1 and J usage is TRBJ2-7; 8 nucleotides line up with TRBD1. The CDR3 runs 17 residues. J gave up 6 bases and V 4 bases, and 20 bases lay outside the gene matches. Germline CDR1 reads SQVTM; CDR2 reads ANQGSEA.

This clonotype was detected many times. The rearrangement uses TRBV29-1 and TRBJ2-5; 7 bases are a match to TRBD2. The CDR3 extends over 14 amino acids. Germline V gives CDR1 SQVTM, CDR2 ANQGSEA. The trim removed 4 bases at V and 7 bases at J, leaving 12 bases unmatched. CDR3 sequence reads: CSVGGTAGFGTQYF. The CDR3 DNA follows: TGCAGCGTTGGTGGCACAGCGGGATTTGGGACCCAGTACTTC.

A few counts support this clonotype. The chain joins TRBV20-1 to TRBJ2-2, with D unresolved. V was clipped by 6 bases and J by 3 bases, with 11 bases between them. The CDR3 length is 13 residues. The germline gives CDR1 DFQATT, CDR2 SNEGSKA (reference sequence). The CDR3 region has the DNA TGCAGTGCCCGGGCCGGGTACACCGGGGAGCTGTTTTTT. This encodes CSARAGYTGELFF.

This clonotype was observed many times. The chain employs TRBV4-3 and TRBJ1-2, with D possibly being TRBD1 (6 bases). CDR3 length: 15 residues. CDR1 is LGHNA and CDR2 is YSLEER in the germline V gene. V dropped 0 bases and J dropped 6 bases, with 14 bases sitting between them. Written as DNA, the CDR3 is TGCGCCAGCAGCCAAGAGGTTAAGGGACATGATGGCTACACCTTC. Its translation: CASSQEVKGHDGYTF.